This T cell receptor beta chain was obtained from a study of blood T cell repertoires in COVID-19. Assay: immunoSEQ multiplex PCR; the TCRdb copy retains only in-frame clones and omits some. The sample holds more than 250,000 clones; roughly 89% are singletons and the top ten take 1.5% to 2%. Participant reports of clinical history set cohort assignment. The length of the CDR3 is 16 residues. Germline V gene data show CDR1 as MNHEY and CDR2 as SMNVEV (reference sequence). The trim removed 6 bases at V and 0 bases at J, leaving 4 bases unmatched. This clonotype was obtained from a woman under 30 with acute COVID-19. The specimen sequenced was PBMCs or T cells enriched from blood (not recorded which). This chain joins TRBV27 and TRBJ2-6; TRBD1 matches 8 bases. In nucleotides, the CDR3 is TGTGCCAGCAGCCCCGGACAGGGCTCTGGGGCCAACGTCCTGACTTTC. Translating it yields CASSPGQGSGANVLTF. The full variable domain, its missing parts supplied by reference TRBV27 and TRBJ2-6, is EAQVTQNPRYLITVTGKKLTVTCSQNMNHEYMSWYRQDPGLGLRQIYYSMNVEVTDKGDVPEGYKVSRKEKRNFPLILESPSPNQTSLYFCASSPGQGSGANVLTFGAGSRLTVL.